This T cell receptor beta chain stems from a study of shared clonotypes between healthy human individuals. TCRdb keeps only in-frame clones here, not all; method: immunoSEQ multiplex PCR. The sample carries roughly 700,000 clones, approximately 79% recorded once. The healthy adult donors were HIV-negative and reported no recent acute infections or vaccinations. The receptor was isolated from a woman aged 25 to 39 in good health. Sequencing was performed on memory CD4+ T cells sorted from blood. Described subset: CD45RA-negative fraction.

CDR3 region: CASRLADDYEQYF. CDR3 DNA: TGCGCCAGCAGACTAGCGGACGACTACGAGCAGTACTTC. The chain carries TRBV5-1 and TRBJ2-7, with 8 bases fitting TRBD2. V was clipped by 5 bases and J by 3 bases; unmatched bases: 4. The CDR3 totals 13 residues. The germline gives CDR1 SGHRS, CDR2 YFSETQ.